The rows below give T cell receptor beta chains drawn from one sample of a study of T cell repertoires in cytomegalovirus infection. TCRdb used MiXCR to reprocess the reads, holding one entry per CDR3 protein. The sample has 550,000 to 850,000 distinct CDR3 sequences, around 35% seen once. These receptors' antigens are unknown. The sample consisted of cultured PBMCs, taken from culture after CMV antigen stimulation. These receptors were taken from a human donor in good health (CMV status not recorded). Some clones in this sample may be carry-over from other donors' samples. CDR3s leave out the opening cysteine and the closing phenylalanine or tryptophan. The D gene is left open where the match is weak.

D	V	CDR3
-	TRBV2	ASSGVQRTNEKLF
TRBD1	TRBV7-4	ASSEDRAQETQY
-	TRBV7-2	ASSLAWGYGSPLH
-	TRBV19	ASSIDLFYGYT
-	TRBV14	ASSRRGARNTGELF
TRBD2	TRBV7-2	ASSPRTSGGTDTQY
TRBD2	TRBV6-1	ASRGAGGTDTQY
-	TRBV6-1	ASSPSPRDTQY
-	TRBV18	ASSTRQDYQPQH
-	TRBV7-6	ASSLRLRETQY
-	TRBV3-1	ASSQDRGDPRGKSGEQY
TRBD1	TRBV4-1	ASSQVYRGRNEQF
TRBD2	TRBV7-6	ASSGLAGNIQY
-	TRBV6-1	ASSSGVRNEQF
-	TRBV19	ASSYSYNQPQH
TRBD1	TRBV6-6	ASSYWGDRGSASSPLH
TRBD1	TRBV7-2	ASSLRQGTQPQH
-	TRBV27	ASSLIPHRAFHSPLH
-	TRBV4-1	ASSQQGVDTQY
-	TRBV5-1	ASRDGRNTEAF
-	TRBV20-1	SAHPGTTDTQY
-	TRBV12-3/TRBV12-4	ASSFYWGGTAEAF
-	TRBV5-4	ASHAGEADTQY
-	TRBV12-3/TRBV12-4	ASSLEDRIRNTEAF
-	TRBV7-6	ASSLPLDAPWDNSPLH
-	TRBV7-6	ASSLGSEREAF